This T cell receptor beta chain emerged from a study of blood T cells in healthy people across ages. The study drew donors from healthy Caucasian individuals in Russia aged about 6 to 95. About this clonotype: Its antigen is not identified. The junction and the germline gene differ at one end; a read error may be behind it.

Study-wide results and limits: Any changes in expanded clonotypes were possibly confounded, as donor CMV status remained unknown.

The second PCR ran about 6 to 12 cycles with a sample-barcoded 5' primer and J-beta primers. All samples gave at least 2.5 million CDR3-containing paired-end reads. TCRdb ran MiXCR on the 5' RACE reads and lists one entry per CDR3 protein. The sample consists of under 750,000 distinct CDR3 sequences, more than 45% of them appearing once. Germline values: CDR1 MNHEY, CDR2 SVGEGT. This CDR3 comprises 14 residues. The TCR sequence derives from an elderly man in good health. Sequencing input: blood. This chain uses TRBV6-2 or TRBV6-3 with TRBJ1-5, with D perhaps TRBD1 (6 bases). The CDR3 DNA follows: TGTGCCAGCAGTTACGACAGGCTGAATCGGCCCCAGCATTTT. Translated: CASSYDRLNRPQHF.